The following is a T cell receptor beta chain sequence with its context. Antigen specificity is unknown. The sample comes from a study of cytomegalovirus exposure and HLA in healthy donors. Across the study: A preliminary data release comprised roughly 80 million unique TCRs obtained from HLA-typed donors. Broader study findings: In a later analysis, at a false discovery rate of 0.05, approximately 16,000 TCR beta sequences matched HLA alleles. It was shown in a later analysis that HLA-associated TCR beta chains were more clonally expanded than other, equally common chains.

Trimming took 5 bases from V and 4 from J, leaving 11 bases between them. CDR3 length: 12 residues. Per germline, CDR1 GTSNPN and CDR2 SVGIG (reference sequence). Researchers ran the PCR with 60 Vbeta and 13 Jbeta primers. Produced via immunoSEQ multiplex PCR; TCRdb's table is partial and in-frame only. The sample carries 150,000 to 200,000 clones, roughly 72% recorded once. This receptor was obtained from a middle-aged woman in good health and CMV-seronegative. The chain combines TRBV30 with TRBJ1-1, with D unresolved. Sequenced input: PBMCs. The CDR3 is CAWAGAGTEAFF. The CDR3 DNA is TGTGCCTGGGCGGGAGCGGGCACTGAAGCTTTCTTT.